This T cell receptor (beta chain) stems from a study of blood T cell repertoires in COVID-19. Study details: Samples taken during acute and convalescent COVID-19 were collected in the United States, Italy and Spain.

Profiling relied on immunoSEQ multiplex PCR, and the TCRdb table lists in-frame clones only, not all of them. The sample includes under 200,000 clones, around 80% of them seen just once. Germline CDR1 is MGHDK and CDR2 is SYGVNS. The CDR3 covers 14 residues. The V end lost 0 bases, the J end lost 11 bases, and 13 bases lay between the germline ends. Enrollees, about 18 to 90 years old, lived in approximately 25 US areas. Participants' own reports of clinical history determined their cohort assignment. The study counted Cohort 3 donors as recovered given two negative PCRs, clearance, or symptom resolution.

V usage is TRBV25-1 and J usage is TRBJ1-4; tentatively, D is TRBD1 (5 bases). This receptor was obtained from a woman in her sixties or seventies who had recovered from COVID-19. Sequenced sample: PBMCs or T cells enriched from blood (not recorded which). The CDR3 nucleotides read TGTGCCAGCAGTGAATATGATAGGGGTAGGAAACTGTTTTTT. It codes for CASSEYDRGRKLFF.